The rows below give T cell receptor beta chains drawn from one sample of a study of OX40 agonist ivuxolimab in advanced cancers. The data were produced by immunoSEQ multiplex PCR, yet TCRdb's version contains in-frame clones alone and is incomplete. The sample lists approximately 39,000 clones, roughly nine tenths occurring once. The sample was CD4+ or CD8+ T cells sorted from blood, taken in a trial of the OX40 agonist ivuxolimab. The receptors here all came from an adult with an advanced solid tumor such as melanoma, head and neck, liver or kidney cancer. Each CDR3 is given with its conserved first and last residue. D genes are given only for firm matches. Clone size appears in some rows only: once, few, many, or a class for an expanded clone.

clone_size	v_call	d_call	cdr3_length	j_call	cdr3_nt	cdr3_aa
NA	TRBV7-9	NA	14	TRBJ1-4	TGTGCCAGCAGTACTAATTATTTAGGAGAAAAACTGTTTTTT	CASSTNYLGEKLFF
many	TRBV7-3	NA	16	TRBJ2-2	TGTGCCAGCAGCTTAACGCCCGTAGCGAACACCGGGGAGCTGTTTTTT	CASSLTPVANTGELFF
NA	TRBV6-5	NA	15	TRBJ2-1	TGTGCCAGCAGTTACTGGCAGGGAAAACTCAATGAGCAGTTCTTC	CASSYWQGKLNEQFF
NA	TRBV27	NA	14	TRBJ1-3	TGTGCCAGCAGTTTATTGGGCTCTGGAAACACCATATATTTT	CASSLLGSGNTIYF
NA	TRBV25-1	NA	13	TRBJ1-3	TGTGCCAGCAGTGAACCCCAGGGAAACACCATATATTTT	CASSEPQGNTIYF
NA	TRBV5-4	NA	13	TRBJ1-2	TGTGCCAGCGGGGAGGTTGGATACTATGGCTACACCTTC	CASGEVGYYGYTF
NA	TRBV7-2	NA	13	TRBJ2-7	TGTGCCAGCAGCTTAGTCCCAGAGTACGAGCAGTACTTC	CASSLVPEYEQYF
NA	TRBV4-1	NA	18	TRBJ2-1	TGCGCCAGCAGCCACCTTCACGGTGGGGGCGATGGGGGGAATGAGCAGTTCTTC	CASSHLHGGGDGGNEQFF
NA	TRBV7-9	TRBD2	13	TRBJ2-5	TGTGCCAGCAGCTCGGGACTAGAGGAGACCCAGTACTTC	CASSSGLEETQYF
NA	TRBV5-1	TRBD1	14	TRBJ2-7	TGCGCCAGCAGCTTGGGACAGGGGCGGGACGAGCAGTACTTC	CASSLGQGRDEQYF
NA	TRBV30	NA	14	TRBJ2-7	TGTGCCTCCCAACCGACAGCTAGCTCCTACGAGCAGTACTTC	CASQPTASSYEQYF
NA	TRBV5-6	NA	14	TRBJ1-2	TGTGCCAGCAGCTTGGATCTCGGGCAAAGTGGCTACACCTTC	CASSLDLGQSGYTF
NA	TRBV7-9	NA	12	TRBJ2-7	TGTGCCAGCATATCCCCGAGGAACGAGCAGTACTTC	CASISPRNEQYF
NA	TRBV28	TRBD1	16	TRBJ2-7	TGTGCCAGCAGTGGTCGACAGGGCCGGAGCTCCTACGAGCAGTACTTC	CASSGRQGRSSYEQYF
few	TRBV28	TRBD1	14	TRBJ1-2	TGTGCCACCACCGGGACAGGACGTAACTATGGCTACACCTTC	CATTGTGRNYGYTF
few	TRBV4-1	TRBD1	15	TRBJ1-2	TGCGCCAGCAGCCCTCTCGGACAGGGCCCCTATGGCTACACCTTC	CASSPLGQGPYGYTF
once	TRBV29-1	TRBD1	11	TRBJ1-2	TGCAGCGTCCGGACAGGCGATGGCTACACCTTC	CSVRTGDGYTF
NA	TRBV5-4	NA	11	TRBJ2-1	TGTGCCAGCAGCCAAGGGACTGAGCAGTTCTTC	CASSQGTEQFF
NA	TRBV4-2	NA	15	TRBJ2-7	TGTGCCAGCAGCCAAGAAGCTGGTAGCGGCTACGAGCAGTACTTC	CASSQEAGSGYEQYF
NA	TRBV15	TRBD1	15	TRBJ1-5	TGTGCCACCAGCAGATCCGGACAGGGAAATTTGCCCCAGCATTTT	CATSRSGQGNLPQHF
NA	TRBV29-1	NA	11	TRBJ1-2	TGCAGCGGCCGGCCAGGGGAAGGCTACACCTTC	CSGRPGEGYTF
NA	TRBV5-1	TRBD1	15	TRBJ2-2	TGCGCCAGCAGCTTAAGGACAGGGGAGGGCGGGGAGCTGTTTTTT	CASSLRTGEGGELFF
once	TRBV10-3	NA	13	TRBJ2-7	TGTGCCATTCGGGACTCCGCCTCCTACGAGCAGTACTTC	CAIRDSASYEQYF
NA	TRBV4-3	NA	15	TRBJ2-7	TGCGCCAGCAGCCAAGATTGGCAGGCCGCTTACGAGCAGTACTTC	CASSQDWQAAYEQYF
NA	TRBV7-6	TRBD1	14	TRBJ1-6	TGTGCCAGCAGCCCCGGACAGGGAATATCACCCCTCCACTTT	CASSPGQGISPLHF
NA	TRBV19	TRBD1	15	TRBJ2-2	TGTGCCAGTAGTATTTTCGGGGACAGGCGGGGGGAGCTGTTTTTT	CASSIFGDRRGELFF